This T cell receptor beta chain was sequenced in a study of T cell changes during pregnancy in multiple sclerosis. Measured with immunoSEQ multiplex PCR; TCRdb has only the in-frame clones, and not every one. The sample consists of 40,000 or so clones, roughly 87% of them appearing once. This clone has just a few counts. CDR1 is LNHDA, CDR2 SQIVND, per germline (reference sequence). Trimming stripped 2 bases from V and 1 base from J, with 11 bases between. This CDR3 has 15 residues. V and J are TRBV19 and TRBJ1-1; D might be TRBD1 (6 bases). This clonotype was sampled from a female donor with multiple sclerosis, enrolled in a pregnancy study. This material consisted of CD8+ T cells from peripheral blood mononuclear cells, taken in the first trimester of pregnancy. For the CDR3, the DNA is TGTGCCAGTAGTATACACCAACAGGGGAACACTGAAGCTTTCTTT. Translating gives CASSIHQQGNTEAFF. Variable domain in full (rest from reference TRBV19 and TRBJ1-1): DGGITQSPKYLFRKEGQNVTLSCEQNLNHDAMYWYRQDPGQGLRLIYYSQIVNDFQKGDIAEGYSVSREKKESFPLTVTSAQKNPTAFYLCASSIHQQGNTEAFFGQGTRLTVV.